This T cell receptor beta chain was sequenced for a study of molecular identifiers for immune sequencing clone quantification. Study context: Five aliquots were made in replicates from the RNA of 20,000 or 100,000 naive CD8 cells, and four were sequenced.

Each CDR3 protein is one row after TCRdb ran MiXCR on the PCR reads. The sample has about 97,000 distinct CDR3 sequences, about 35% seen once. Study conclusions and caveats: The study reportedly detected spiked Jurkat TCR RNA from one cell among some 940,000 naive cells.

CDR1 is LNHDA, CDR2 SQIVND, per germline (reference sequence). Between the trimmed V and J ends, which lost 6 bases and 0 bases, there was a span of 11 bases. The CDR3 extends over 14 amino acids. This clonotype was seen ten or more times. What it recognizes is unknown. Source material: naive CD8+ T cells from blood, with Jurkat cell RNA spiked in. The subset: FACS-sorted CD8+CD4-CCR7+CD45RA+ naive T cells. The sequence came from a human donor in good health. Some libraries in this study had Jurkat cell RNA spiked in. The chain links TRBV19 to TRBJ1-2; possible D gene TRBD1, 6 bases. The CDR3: CASSPGGANYGYTF. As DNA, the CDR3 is TGTGCCAGTAGCCCTGGGGGCGCTAACTATGGCTACACCTTC.